Listed here is a single T cell receptor beta chain. The sample belongs to a study of blood T cells in healthy people across ages. For the second PCR, which ran for about 7 to 11 cycles, a sample-barcoded 5' primer and a J-beta primer mix were used. TCRdb reanalysed the 5' RACE reads using MiXCR and keeps one entry per CDR3 protein. The sample lists about 1,400,000 distinct CDR3 sequences, approximately 38% occurring once. There are 15 residues in the CDR3. Germline loops: CDR1 MGHRA, CDR2 YSYEKL. J was trimmed by 9 bases and V by 4 bases; bases with no gene match: 8. What was sequenced was blood. The rearrangement uses TRBV4-1 and TRBJ1-6; TRBD1 matches 8 bases. This receptor was obtained from a woman aged 18-29 years in good health. CDR3 residues: CASSLNGQGTSPLHF. For the CDR3, the DNA is TGCGCCAGCAGCCTGAATGGACAGGGAACTTCACCCCTCCACTTT.